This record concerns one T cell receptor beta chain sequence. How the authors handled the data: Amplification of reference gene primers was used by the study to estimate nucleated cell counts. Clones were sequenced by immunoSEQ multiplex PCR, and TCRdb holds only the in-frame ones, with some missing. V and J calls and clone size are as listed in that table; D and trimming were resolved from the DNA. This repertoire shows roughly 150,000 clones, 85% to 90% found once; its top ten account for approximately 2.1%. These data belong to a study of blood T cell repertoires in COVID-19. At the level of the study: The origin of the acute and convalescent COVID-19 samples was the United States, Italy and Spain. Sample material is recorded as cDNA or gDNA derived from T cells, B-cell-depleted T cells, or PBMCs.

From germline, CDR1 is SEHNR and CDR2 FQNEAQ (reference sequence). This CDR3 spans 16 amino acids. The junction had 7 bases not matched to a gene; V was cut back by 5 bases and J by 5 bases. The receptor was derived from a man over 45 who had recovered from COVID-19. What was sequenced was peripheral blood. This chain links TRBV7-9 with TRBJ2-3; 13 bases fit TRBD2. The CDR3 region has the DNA TGTGCCAGCAGCCCGACTAGCGGGGGGCCTTTAGATACGCAGTATTTT. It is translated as CASSPTSGGPLDTQYF.